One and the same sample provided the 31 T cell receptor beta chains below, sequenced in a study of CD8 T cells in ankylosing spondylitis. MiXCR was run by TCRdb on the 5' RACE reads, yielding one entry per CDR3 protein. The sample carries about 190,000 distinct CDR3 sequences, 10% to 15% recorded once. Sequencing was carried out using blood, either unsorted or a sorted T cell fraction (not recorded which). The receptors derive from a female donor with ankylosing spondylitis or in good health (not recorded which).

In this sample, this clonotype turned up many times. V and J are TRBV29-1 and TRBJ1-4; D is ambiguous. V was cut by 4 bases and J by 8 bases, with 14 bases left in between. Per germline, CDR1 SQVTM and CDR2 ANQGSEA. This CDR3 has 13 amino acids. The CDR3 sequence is CSVVGLLGEKLFF. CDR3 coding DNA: TGCAGCGTTGTTGGTCTCCTAGGAGAAAAACTGTTTTTT. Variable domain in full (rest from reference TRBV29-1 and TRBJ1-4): SAVISQKPSRDICQRGTSLTIQCQVDSQVTMMFWYRQQPGQSLTLIATANQGSEATYESGFVIDKFPISRPNLTFSTLTVSNMSPEDSSIYLCSVVGLLGEKLFFGSGTQLSVL.

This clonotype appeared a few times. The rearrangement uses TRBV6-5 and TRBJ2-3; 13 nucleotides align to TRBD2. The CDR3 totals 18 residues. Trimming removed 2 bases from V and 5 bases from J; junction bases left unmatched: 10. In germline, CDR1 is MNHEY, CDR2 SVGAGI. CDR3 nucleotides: TGTGCCAGCAGTTACGCCCGACTAGCGGGAGGAGATAGAGATACGCAGTATTTT. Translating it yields CASSYARLAGGDRDTQYF.

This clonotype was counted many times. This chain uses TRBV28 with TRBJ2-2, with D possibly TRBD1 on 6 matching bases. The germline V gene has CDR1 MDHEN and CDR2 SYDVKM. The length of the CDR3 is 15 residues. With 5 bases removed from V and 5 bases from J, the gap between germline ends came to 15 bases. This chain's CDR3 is CASSGGWTVTGELFF. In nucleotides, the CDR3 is TGTGCCAGCAGTGGGGGATGGACAGTAACCGGGGAGCTGTTTTTT.

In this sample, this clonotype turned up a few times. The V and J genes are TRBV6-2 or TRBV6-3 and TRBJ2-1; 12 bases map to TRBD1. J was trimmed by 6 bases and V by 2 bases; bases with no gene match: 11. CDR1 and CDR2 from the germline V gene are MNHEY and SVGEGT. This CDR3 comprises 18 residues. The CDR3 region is CASSYPTLGTGGFNEQFF. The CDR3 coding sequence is TGTGCCAGCAGTTACCCCACCCTGGGGACAGGGGGCTTCAATGAGCAGTTCTTC.

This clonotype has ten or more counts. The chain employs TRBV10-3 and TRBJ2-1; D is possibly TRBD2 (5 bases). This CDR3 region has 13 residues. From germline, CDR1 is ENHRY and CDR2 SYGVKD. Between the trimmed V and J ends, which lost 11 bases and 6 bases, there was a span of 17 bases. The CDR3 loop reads CASRGDGFNEQFF. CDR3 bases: TGTGCCTCTCGGGGAGACGGTTTCAATGAGCAGTTCTTC.

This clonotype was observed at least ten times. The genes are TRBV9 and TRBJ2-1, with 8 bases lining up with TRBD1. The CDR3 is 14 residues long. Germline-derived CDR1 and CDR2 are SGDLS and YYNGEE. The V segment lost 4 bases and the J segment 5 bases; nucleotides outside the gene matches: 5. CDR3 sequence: CASSWGTGHNEQFF. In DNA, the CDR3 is TGTGCCAGCAGCTGGGGGACAGGACACAATGAGCAGTTCTTC.

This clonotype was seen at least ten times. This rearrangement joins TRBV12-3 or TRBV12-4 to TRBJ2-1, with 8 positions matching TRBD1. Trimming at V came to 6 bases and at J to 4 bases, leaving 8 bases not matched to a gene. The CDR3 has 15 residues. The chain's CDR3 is CASSPRTGMYNEQFF. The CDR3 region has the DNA TGTGCCAGCAGCCCCAGGACAGGGATGTACAATGAGCAGTTCTTC.

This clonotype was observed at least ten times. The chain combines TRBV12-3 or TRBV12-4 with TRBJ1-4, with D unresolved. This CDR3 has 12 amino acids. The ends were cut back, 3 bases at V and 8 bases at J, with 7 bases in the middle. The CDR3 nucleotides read TGTGCCAGCAGTTTGCCGGGGGAAAAACTGTTTTTT. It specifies CASSLPGEKLFF.

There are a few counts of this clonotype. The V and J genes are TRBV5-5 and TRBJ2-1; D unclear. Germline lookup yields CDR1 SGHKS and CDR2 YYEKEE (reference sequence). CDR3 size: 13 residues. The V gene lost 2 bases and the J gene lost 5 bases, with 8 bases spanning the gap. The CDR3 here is CASSLGPHNEQFF. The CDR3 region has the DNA TGTGCCAGCAGCTTAGGGCCACACAATGAGCAGTTCTTC.

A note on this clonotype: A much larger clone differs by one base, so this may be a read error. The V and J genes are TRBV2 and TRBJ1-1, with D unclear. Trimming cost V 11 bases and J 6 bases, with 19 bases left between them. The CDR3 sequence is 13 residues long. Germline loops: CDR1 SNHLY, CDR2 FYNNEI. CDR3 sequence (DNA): TGTGCCTCCCTTCAGGAGACCAACCCTGAAGCTTTCTTT. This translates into CASLQETNPEAFF. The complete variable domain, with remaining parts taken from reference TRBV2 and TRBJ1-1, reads EPEVTQTPSHQVTQMGQEVILRCVPISNHLYFYWYRQILGQKVEFLVSFYNNEISEKSEIFDDQFSVERPDGSNFTLKIRSTKLEDSAMYFCASLQETNPEAFFGQGTRLTVV.

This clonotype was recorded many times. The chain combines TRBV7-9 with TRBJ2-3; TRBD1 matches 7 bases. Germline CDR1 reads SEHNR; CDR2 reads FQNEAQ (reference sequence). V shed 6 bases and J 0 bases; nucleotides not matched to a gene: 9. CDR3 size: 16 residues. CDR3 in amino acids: CASRKTGVPSTDTQYF. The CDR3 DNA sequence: TGTGCCAGCAGGAAAACAGGGGTGCCCAGCACAGATACGCAGTATTTT.

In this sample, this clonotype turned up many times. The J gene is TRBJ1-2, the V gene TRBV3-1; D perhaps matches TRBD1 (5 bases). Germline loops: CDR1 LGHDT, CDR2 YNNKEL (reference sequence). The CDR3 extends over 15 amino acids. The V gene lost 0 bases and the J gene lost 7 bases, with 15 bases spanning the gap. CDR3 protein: CASSQDQGAGSGYTF. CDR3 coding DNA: TGTGCCAGCAGCCAAGATCAAGGGGCGGGTAGTGGCTACACCTTC.

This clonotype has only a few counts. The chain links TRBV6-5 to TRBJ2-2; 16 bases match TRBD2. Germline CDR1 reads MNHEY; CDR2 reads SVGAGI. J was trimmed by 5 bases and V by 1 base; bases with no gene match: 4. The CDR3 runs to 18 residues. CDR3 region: CASSYLGLAGGPTGELFF. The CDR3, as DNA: TGTGCCAGCAGTTACTTGGGACTAGCGGGAGGGCCGACCGGGGAGCTGTTTTTT.

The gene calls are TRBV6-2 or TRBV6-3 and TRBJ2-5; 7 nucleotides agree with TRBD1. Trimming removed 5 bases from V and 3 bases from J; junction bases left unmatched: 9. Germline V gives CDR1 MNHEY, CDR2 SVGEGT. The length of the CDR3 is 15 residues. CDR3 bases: TGTGCCAGCAGTCAACTCGGACAGGCGAAAGAGACCCAGTACTTC. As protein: CASSQLGQAKETQYF.

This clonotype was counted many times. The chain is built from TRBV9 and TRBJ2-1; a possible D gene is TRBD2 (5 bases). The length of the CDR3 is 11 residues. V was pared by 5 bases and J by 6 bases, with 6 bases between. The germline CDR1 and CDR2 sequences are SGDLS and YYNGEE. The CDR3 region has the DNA TGTGCCAGCAGTACTAGCAATGAGCAGTTCTTC. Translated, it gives CASSTSNEQFF.

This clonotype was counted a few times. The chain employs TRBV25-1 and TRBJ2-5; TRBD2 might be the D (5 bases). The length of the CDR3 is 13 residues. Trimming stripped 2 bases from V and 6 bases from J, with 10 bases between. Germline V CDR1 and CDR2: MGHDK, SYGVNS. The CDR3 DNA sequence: TGTGCCAGCAGTGAAGAATGGAGGCAGACCCAGTACTTC. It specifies CASSEEWRQTQYF.

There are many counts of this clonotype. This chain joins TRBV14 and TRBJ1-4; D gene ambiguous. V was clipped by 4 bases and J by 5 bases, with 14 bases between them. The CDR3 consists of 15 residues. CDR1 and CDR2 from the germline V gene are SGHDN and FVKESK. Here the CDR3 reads CASSPGPERNEKLFF. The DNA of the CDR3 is TGTGCCAGCAGCCCTGGACCTGAAAGAAATGAAAAACTGTTTTTT. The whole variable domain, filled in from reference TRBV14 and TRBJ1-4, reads EAGVTQFPSHSVIEKGQTVTLRCDPISGHDNLYWYRRVMGKEIKFLLHFVKESKQDESGMPNNRFLAERTGGTYSTLKVQPAELEDSGVYFCASSPGPERNEKLFFGSGTQLSVL.

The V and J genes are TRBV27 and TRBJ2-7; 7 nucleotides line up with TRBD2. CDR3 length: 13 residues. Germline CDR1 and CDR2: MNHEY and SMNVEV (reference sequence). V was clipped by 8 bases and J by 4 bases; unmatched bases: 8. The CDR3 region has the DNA TGTGCCAGCTGGGGGGACTACAGGTACGAGCAGTACTTC. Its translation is CASWGDYRYEQYF.

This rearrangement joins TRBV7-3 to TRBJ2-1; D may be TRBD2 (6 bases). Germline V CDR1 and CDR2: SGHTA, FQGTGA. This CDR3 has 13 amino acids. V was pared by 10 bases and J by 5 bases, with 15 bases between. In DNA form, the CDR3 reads TGTGCCACCTCGGATAGCGGCCACAATGAGCAGTTCTTC. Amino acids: CATSDSGHNEQFF.

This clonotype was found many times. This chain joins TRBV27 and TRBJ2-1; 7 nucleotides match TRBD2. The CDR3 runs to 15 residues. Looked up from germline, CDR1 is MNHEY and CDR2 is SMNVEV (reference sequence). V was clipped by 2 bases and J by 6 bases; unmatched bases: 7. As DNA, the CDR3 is TGTGCCAGCAGTTTACAAAGCCTAGCGGTCAATGAGCAGTTCTTC. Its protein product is CASSLQSLAVNEQFF.

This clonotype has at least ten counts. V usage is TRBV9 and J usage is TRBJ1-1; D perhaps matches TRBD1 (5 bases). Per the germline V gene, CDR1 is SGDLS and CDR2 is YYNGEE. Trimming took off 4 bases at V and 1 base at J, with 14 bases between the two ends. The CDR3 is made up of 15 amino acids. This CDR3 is CASSPQGGSNTEAFF. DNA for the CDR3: TGTGCCAGCAGCCCGCAGGGAGGATCGAACACTGAAGCTTTCTTT.

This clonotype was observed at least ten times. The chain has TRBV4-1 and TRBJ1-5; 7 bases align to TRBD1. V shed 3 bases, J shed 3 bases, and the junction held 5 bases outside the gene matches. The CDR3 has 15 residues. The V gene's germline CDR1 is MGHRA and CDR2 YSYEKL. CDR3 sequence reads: CASSQSTGYNQPQHF. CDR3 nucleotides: TGCGCCAGCAGCCAGTCGACAGGGTACAATCAGCCCCAGCATTTT.

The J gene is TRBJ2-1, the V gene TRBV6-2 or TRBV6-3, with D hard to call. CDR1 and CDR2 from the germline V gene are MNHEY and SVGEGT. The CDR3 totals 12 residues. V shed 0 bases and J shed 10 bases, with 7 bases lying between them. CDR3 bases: TGTGCCAGCAGTTACTCGACCGGGGAGCAGTTCTTC. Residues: CASSYSTGEQFF.

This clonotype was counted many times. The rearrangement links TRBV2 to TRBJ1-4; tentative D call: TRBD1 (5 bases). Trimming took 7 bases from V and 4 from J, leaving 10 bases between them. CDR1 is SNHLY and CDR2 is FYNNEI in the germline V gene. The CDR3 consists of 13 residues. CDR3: CASTRQYNEKLFF. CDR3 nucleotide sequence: TGTGCCAGCACCAGACAGTATAATGAAAAACTGTTTTTT.

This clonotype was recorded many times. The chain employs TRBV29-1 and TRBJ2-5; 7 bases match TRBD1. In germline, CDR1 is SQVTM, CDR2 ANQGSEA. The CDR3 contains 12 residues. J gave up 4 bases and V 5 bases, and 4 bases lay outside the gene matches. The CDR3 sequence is CSVRTGLETQYF. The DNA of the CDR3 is TGCAGCGTTCGGACAGGCCTAGAGACCCAGTACTTC.

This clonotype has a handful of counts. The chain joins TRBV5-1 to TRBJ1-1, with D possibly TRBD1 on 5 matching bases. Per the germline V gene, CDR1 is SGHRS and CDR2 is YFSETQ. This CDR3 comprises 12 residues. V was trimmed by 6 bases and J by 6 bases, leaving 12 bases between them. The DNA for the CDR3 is TGCGCCAGCAATGGGGCAGCCGCTGAAGCTTTCTTT. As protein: CASNGAAAEAFF.

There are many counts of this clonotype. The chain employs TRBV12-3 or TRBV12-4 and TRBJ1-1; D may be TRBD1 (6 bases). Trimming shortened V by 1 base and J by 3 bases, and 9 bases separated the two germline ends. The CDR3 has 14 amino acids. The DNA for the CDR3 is TGTGCCAGCAGTTTAGGGGGGGCGCACACTGAAGCTTTCTTT. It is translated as CASSLGGAHTEAFF.

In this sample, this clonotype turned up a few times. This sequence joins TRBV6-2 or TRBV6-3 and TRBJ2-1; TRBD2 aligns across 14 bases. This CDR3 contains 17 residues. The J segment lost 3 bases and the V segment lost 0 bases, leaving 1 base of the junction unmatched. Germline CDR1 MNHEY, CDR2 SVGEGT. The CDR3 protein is CASSYSGLAGVYNEQFF. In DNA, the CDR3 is TGTGCCAGCAGTTACTCGGGACTAGCGGGAGTCTACAATGAGCAGTTCTTC.

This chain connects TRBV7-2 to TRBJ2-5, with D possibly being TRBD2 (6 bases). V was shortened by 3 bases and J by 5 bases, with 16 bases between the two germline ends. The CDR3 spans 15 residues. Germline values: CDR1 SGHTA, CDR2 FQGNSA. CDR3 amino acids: CASSFIWGEEETQYF. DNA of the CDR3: TGTGCCAGCAGCTTCATTTGGGGGGAGGAGGAGACCCAGTACTTC.

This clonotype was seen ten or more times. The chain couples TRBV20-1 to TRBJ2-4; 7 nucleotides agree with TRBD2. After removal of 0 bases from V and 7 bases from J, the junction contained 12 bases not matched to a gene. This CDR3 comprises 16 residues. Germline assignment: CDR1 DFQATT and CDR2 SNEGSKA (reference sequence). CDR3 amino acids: CSARDRLAEVGNIQYF. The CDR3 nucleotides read TGCAGTGCTAGAGATCGGCTAGCGGAGGTCGGTAACATTCAGTACTTC.

In DNA, the CDR3 is TGCAGTGCTTTCAGTAGTTCACTAGCGCCATACGAGCAGTACTTC. This gives the protein CSAFSSSLAPYEQYF. This chain links TRBV20-1 with TRBJ2-7; 7 bases match TRBD2. The trim removed 5 bases at V and 4 bases at J, leaving 14 bases unmatched. This CDR3 is 15 amino acids long. In germline, CDR1 is DFQATT, CDR2 SNEGSKA (reference sequence).